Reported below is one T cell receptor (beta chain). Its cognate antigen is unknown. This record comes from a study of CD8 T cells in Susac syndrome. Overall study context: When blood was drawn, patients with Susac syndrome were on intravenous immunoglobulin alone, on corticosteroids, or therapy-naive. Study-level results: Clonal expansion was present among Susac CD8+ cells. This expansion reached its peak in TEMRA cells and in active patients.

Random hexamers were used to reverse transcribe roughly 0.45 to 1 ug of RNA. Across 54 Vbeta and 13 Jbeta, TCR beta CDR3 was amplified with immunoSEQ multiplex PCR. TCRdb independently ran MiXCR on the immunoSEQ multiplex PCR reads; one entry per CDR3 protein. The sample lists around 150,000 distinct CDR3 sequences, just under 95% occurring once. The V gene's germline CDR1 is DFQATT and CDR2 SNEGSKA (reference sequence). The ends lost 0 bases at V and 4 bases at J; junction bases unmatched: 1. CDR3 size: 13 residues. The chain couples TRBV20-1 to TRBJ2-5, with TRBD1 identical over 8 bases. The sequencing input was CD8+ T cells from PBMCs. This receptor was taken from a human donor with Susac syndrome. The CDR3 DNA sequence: TGCAGTGCTAGAGACGGACAGGGAGAGACCCAGTACTTC. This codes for CSARDGQGETQYF.